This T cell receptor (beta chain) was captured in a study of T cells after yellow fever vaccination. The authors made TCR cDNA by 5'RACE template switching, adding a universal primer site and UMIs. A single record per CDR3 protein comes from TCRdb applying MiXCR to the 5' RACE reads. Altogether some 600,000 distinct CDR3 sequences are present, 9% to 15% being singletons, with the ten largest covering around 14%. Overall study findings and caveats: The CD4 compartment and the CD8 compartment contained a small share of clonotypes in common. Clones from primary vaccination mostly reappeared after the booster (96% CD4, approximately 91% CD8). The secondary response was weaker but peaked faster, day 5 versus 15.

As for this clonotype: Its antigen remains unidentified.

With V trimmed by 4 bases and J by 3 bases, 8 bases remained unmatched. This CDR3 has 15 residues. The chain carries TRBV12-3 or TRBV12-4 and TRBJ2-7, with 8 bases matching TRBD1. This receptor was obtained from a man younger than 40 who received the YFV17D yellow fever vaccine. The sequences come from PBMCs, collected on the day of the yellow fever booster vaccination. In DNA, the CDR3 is TGTGCCAGCAGTTATGCGGCAGGGGGCGGCTACGAGCAGTACTTC. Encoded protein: CASSYAAGGGYEQYF.